The sequence of this T cell receptor (beta chain) was determined in a study of cytomegalovirus exposure and HLA in healthy donors (dated by TCRdb to 2016 to 2017). The study in broad terms: An earlier analysis of several hundred of the donors reported about 280 Gb of sequence data and 117 million unique TCR beta sequences obtained from some 200 million T cells. To predict cytomegalovirus infection status, the study combined high-throughput TCR immunosequencing, statistical association of individual TCRs with disease status, and machine learning. Of the 300 to 500 genotyped donors, 70% to 90% were placed in the genetic ancestry cluster associated with self-reported Caucasian donors. Donor age, sex, ethnicity and CMV serostatus were collected together with the repertoire data. In an earlier analysis of 500 to 650 of the donors, high-throughput TCR beta sequencing was used to judge whether each TCR beta V gene segment behaved as functional or pseudogenic. Along with the approximately 700-subject first cohort, a separate validation cohort of more than 90 different subjects was used. Every repertoire in the discovery cohort had been generated on one and the same sequencing platform. The study aimed to test whether signatures of past pathogen exposure could be identified by cataloging public T cell receptors. To study patterns of TCR occurrence, a later analysis re-analyzed previously published TCR beta repertoires from 500 to 850 donors and added high-resolution HLA genotyping. Around 300 gigabases of sequencing data and 70 million to 85 million unique TCR sequences were included in an early release covering 550 to 650 HLA-typed donors. About five DR-DQ haplotypes were handled as single units for association and clustering, since linkage in the cohort was strong. Typing coverage differed by locus: A, B, C, DRB1 and DQB1 were typed in about 620-630 donors, DQA1 in 500 to 550, DPA1 in roughly 590, and DPB1 in 450 to 480. A later genetic analysis used genome-wide SNP genotypes for about 65% of the 666 donors, treating that subset as a discovery cohort. On average, roughly 250,000 unique TCR beta nucleotide sequences were sequenced per donor among a few hundred genotyped donors of the cohort, with 15% to 20% of those sequences being non-productive. Rather than drawing on any new phenotypic data, the later analysis identified candidate immune exposures from TCR beta sequences and the way those sequences occurred across donors. HLA typing included class I and class II loci at four-digit resolution. The study used immunosequencing to profile the T cell repertoires of some 600 subjects and linked those repertoires to cytomegalovirus serostatus.

The cohort consisted of 600 to 750 healthy bone marrow donors. At the time of sampling, every cohort member was nominally healthy, though immune exposures that went unrecorded were likely present. The donor was CMV seropositive and was included in the group of almost 300 seropositive cohort members. A peripheral blood sample was provided by each donor, and peripheral blood mononuclear cells were used for TCR beta sequencing. The Qiagen DNeasy Blood Extraction Kit was used to extract genomic DNA from the blood cell samples. The CDR3 starts with the cysteine, ends with the phenylalanine, and has 14 residues. Of all the DNA, just the CDR3 is kept, 42 bases in frame from base 1. CDR1 is given as WSHSY and CDR2 as SAAADI, both from the germline V gene. Trimming removed 3 bases from V and 8 bases from J; the gene matches leave 8 bases unexplained. Overall study results and their limits: The study listed 164 TCR beta chains as associated with cytomegalovirus. The classifier was reported to diagnose cytomegalovirus status with high specificity and sensitivity in both the original and validation cohorts. Three of the identified cytomegalovirus-associated TCR beta chains were confirmed in vitro to be specific for cytomegalovirus antigens. An earlier analysis of several hundred of the donors showed that most TCR beta V segments appeared in productive rearrangements either about 87% or about 30% of the time, which broadly matched IMGT annotations. A later genetic analysis reported fewer N-insertions in productive TCRs among donors in an Asian-associated ancestry cluster than the approximately 700-donor mean. Specific HLA alleles were associated with about 17,000 TCR beta sequences at a false discovery rate of 0.05 in a later analysis. Most TCR sequences were seen in very few donors, while some public TCRs were found in many individuals. According to the authors, the approach could potentially be generalized to other disease states and immunological phenotypes. Because HLA typing was unavailable for some donors at each locus, only the typed subset was used in association tests. Sequencing depth was assumed to be roughly uniform across donors in the presence/absence analyses, though that assumption may not hold. In a later analysis, TCR association rates were found to vary across HLA loci, with the most associated TCRs seen for DRB1 alleles and the fewest for HLA-C alleles. This cohort had only TCR beta chains sequenced, and the lack of alpha or paired-chain data limited which features could be detected. When HLA alleles, especially DR and DQ, strongly co-occurred, attributing TCR associations to individual alleles was difficult. Because counts were too low, about 15 rarely observed V segments, including chromosome 9 orphons, were left out of the earlier analysis of about 620 of the donors. Linkage disequilibrium might explain the correlated functional status among segregating V segments, but an unknown experimental factor could not be excluded. A further reported finding was that TCR beta sequences accurately predicted the HLA-A and HLA-B alleles for most subjects in the first cohort. The sequencing pipeline was judged likely to have produced a cluster of highly shared sequence variants as a technical artifact. Some IMGT-functional V segments, including TRBV6-2 and TRBV6-3, could not be distinguished by the 87-base-pair reads and were therefore excluded. A later genetic analysis associated a missense DCLRE1C variant with V-gene and J-gene trimming of TCR beta chains, and an independent cohort replicated the association. In a later analysis, most CMV-associated TCR beta chains were found to appear HLA-restricted, with HLA associations seemingly driven largely by CMV exposure. For the cohort, immune exposure information was limited to CMV serostatus. In a later analysis, several top co-occurrence clusters were reported to appear linked to parvovirus B19, influenza, CMV and Epstein-Barr virus. Compared with equally common non-associated chains, HLA-associated TCR beta chains in a later analysis were more clonally expanded and had lower generation probabilities.

On this clone: No antigen is known for it. No base-level quality is on record; no much larger clone is a single base apart.

Library generation was performed with the immunoSEQ multiplex PCR assay. For the multiplex PCR, a mixture combining 60 forward primers for TCR Vbeta segments and 13 reverse primers for TCR Jbeta segments was used. A multiplex PCR assay on genomic DNA amplified the CDR3 region of rearranged TCR beta genes. Amplified TCR beta libraries were sequenced as 87-base-pair reads on the Illumina HiSeq System. As for how the authors treated the data: Across the roughly 700 repertoires, a later analysis counted tens of millions of unique TCR beta chains, approximately 10 million of which were shared by at least two donors. A nearest-neighbor algorithm error-corrected the raw reads and collapsed the reads into unique sequences, merging closely related sequences to remove PCR and sequencing errors. Alignment of CDR3 sequences to IMGT reference sequences was used to assign V, D and J gene segments. Each retained sequence needed at least a six-nucleotide match to both a V gene segment and a J gene segment. A rearrangement was called productive if the CDR3 had no stop codons and remained in frame with V and J, and every other rearrangement was called non-productive. Following IMGT convention, CDR3 was defined as the stretch from the second conserved V-encoded cysteine to the conserved J-encoded phenylalanine. Sequences without an unambiguous match to a single V gene segment were excluded from the earlier analysis of 450 to 650 of the donors. In an earlier analysis of 587 of the donors, V segments were called functional above 56.7% productive rearrangements and were called segregating when the between-donor standard deviation exceeded 5%. A statistical classification framework was developed to diagnose cytomegalovirus status using the catalog of TCR beta chain sequences. In a later analysis, TCR nucleotide sequences were compared against IMGT/GENE-DB human TR gene sequences so that V and J genes could be assigned. A later analysis assigned CDR3 sequences and most-parsimonious VDJ recombination scenarios with the TCRdist pipeline. A later analysis defined each TCR beta chain by its CDR3 amino acid sequence plus V-gene family, and excluded reads lacking a unique V-gene family. To address suspected cross-contamination and a sequencing artifact, a later analysis removed 550 to 750 highly shared, low-generation-probability nucleotide sequences. For each public chain, a later analysis derived a clonal expansion index from normalized ranks of inferred template counts within each repertoire. Generation probabilities in a later analysis came from a VDJ recombination model fitted to out-of-frame rearrangements, and those results were checked against IGoR. In a later analysis, TCR-TCR, TCR-HLA and TCR-CMV co-occurrence was scored with hypergeometric tests, and a repertoire-size bias correction was applied to TCR pairs. To estimate false discovery rates, a later analysis permuted the HLA or CMV assignments 20 times. In a later analysis, co-occurring TCRs were grouped using DBSCAN, with TCRdist sequence similarity added in when clustering inside HLA-allele-positive subsets. Repertoires with fewer than 30,000 or more than 120,000 public chains, plus five repertoires with anomalous nucleotide sharing, were excluded from co-occurrence clustering. In TCRdb, the immuneACCESS table is reduced to in-frame sequences with V and J assigned. These tables do not hold every clone; where another copy was compared, an unresolved V gene accounts for under half, and the others remain unexplained. V, J and clone size are those of that table, while D and trimming were read from the DNA. This sample comprises under 70,000 clones, about 73% of them detected only once. Clones ranked in the top ten supply roughly a fifth of the sample.

Sequenced input: PBMCs. The rearranged chain carries TRBV10-2 and TRBJ2-3; 7 bases in the junction line up with TRBD1. This TCR derives from a woman aged 55 to 70 in good health and CMV-seropositive. The nucleotide sequence is TGCGCCAGCAGTGACTCTCGGACAGGCAGTACGCAGTATTTT. It is translated as CASSDSRTGSTQYF.